The 10 T cell receptor beta chains below all came from one sample that was sequenced in a study of blood T cell repertoires in COVID-19. Profiled with immunoSEQ multiplex PCR; TCRdb holds only in-frame clones, not every one. The data show 360,000 or so clones, less than 90% seen once. Material for sequencing was PBMCs or T cells enriched from blood (not recorded which). The receptors originated from a woman aged 25 to 39 who had recovered from COVID-19.

This clone has just one count. The chain recombines TRBV19 with TRBJ1-2; D not certain. The CDR3 is 10 residues long. CDR1 is LNHDA, CDR2 SQIVND, per germline (reference sequence). The ends were cut back, 9 bases at V and 4 bases at J, with 6 bases in the middle. The CDR3 DNA sequence: TGTGCCAGCGGTGTCTATGGCTACACCTTC. Its translation: CASGVYGYTF.

V is TRBV5-1 and J is TRBJ2-2; D gene ambiguous. Trimming pared 6 bases from V and 4 bases from J, leaving 4 bases between. Germline V gene lookup returns CDR1 SGHRS and CDR2 YFSETQ. The CDR3 loop spans 11 amino acids. CDR3 sequence (DNA): TGCGCCAGCACGGGCACCGGGGAGCTGTTTTTT. This encodes CASTGTGELFF.

This chain links TRBV5-6 with TRBJ1-1, with a tentative D call TRBD1 (5 bases). The CDR3 is 15 residues long. Germline CDR1 SGHDT, CDR2 YYEEEE. Trimming took off 2 bases at V and 1 base at J, with 12 bases between the two ends. The CDR3 DNA reads TGTGCCAGCAGCTTAAGGATAACAGGGAACACTGAAGCTTTCTTT. This translates into CASSLRITGNTEAFF.

The chain employs TRBV6-5 and TRBJ1-6; D is undetermined. Per the germline V gene, CDR1 is MNHEY and CDR2 is SVGAGI. The V and J ends lost 0 bases and 8 bases respectively, with 14 bases between them. The CDR3 has 16 amino acids. CDR3 residues: CASSYSPTRVDSPLHF. CDR3 bases: TGTGCCAGCAGTTACTCCCCAACCCGGGTGGATTCACCCCTCCACTTT.

This clone was seen only once. The chain couples TRBV19 to TRBJ2-7, with D perhaps matching TRBD2 (6 bases). V dropped 6 bases and J dropped 1 base, with 13 bases sitting between them. The CDR3 consists of 14 residues. Germline CDR1 is LNHDA and CDR2 is SQIVND (reference sequence). The CDR3 here is CASSSGLFSYEQYF. CDR3 DNA sequence: TGTGCCAGTAGCTCGGGACTGTTTTCCTACGAGCAGTACTTC.

DNA of the CDR3: TGTGCCAGTAGTACCCTCGGTAGCGGGACAAACGAGCAGTACTTC. It translates to CASSTLGSGTNEQYF. This rearrangement joins TRBV19 to TRBJ2-7; TRBD2 matches 8 bases. The CDR3 is 15 amino acids. V lost 4 bases, J lost 5 bases, and 10 bases stayed unmatched. Germline V gene data show CDR1 as LNHDA and CDR2 as SQIVND (reference sequence).

This CDR3 reads CASSPGQGFLAFF. For the CDR3, the DNA is TGTGCCAGCAGTCCGGGACAGGGATTTCTAGCTTTCTTT. This chain joins TRBV27 and TRBJ1-1; 9 nucleotides line up with TRBD1. J lost 10 bases, V lost 5 bases, and 8 bases had no gene match. CDR1 and CDR2 (germline): MNHEY, SMNVEV (reference sequence). The CDR3 sequence is 13 residues long.

This rearrangement joins TRBV19 to TRBJ2-7; D perhaps matches TRBD1 (5 bases). Germline V gene sequence: CDR1 LNHDA, CDR2 SQIVND (reference sequence). The CDR3 sequence is 14 residues long. The ends were cut back, 5 bases at V and 1 base at J, with 12 bases in the middle. The CDR3 spells CASSLTVLSYEQYF. In DNA, the CDR3 is TGTGCCAGTAGTTTGACAGTTCTATCCTACGAGCAGTACTTC. Together with reference TRBV19 and TRBJ2-7, the CDR3 gives the full variable domain: DGGITQSPKYLFRKEGQNVTLSCEQNLNHDAMYWYRQDPGQGLRLIYYSQIVNDFQKGDIAEGYSVSREKKESFPLTVTSAQKNPTAFYLCASSLTVLSYEQYFGPGTRLTVT.

This clone was recorded once. The chain joins TRBV6-5 to TRBJ1-3, with D maybe TRBD1 (5 bases). CDR3 length equals 16 residues. Trimming removed 0 bases from V and 2 bases from J, with 11 bases in between. Germline V gene lookup returns CDR1 MNHEY and CDR2 SVGAGI. CDR3 sequence: CASSYSQGRAGNTIYF. CDR3 bases: TGTGCCAGCAGTTACTCGCAGGGCAGGGCTGGAAACACCATATATTTT.

The rearrangement links TRBV18 to TRBJ2-2, with D tentatively TRBD2 (5 bases). The CDR3 is 16 residues long. CDR1 and CDR2 (germline): KGHSH, LQKENI. The germline V and J ends were trimmed by 4 bases and 4 bases, with 16 bases remaining between them. The CDR3 DNA is TGTGCCAGCTCACAAGAGGGCCCGGCGGGCACCGGGGAGCTGTTTTTT. This codes for CASSQEGPAGTGELFF.